One and the same sample provided the 5 T cell receptor beta chains below, sequenced in a study of T cell changes during pregnancy in multiple sclerosis. TCRdb's table, derived via immunoSEQ multiplex PCR, lists solely in-frame clones and lacks some. The sample has around 97,000 clones, approximately 90% seen once. Sequenced here: peripheral blood, sampled in the second trimester of pregnancy. The source is a female donor in good health, enrolled as a control in a pregnancy study.

The chain uses TRBV19 and TRBJ1-5; the match to TRBD1 covers 7 bases. This CDR3 contains 14 residues. V trimming: 7 bases; J trimming: 3 bases; junction bases outside the gene matches: 6. The V gene's germline CDR1 is LNHDA and CDR2 SQIVND (reference sequence). CDR3 sequence: CASTTDRDNQPQHF. CDR3 DNA: TGTGCCAGTACTACAGACAGGGACAATCAGCCCCAGCATTTT.

In DNA, the CDR3 is TGCGCCAGCAGCTTGCGGTCGCGGGGGCCCACGAACACCGGGGAGCTGTTTTTT. Its translation: CASSLRSRGPTNTGELFF. The rearrangement links TRBV5-1 to TRBJ2-2; D perhaps matches TRBD2 (7 bases). Trimming removed 1 base at V and 0 bases at J, with 16 bases between. CDR1 and CDR2 from the germline V gene are SGHRS and YFSETQ. This CDR3 region has 18 residues.

This clone was seen once. The chain employs TRBV7-9 and TRBJ2-5, with D possibly being TRBD2 (5 bases). With 4 bases removed from V and 5 bases from J, the gap between germline ends came to 5 bases. Germline CDR1 SEHNR, CDR2 FQNEAQ (reference sequence). The CDR3 covers 11 residues. The CDR3 is CASSSGETQYF. The CDR3 region has the DNA TGTGCCAGCAGCTCGGGGGAGACCCAGTACTTC.

The chain has TRBV19 and TRBJ1-5; weak D call: TRBD1 (5 bases). V was trimmed by 6 bases and J by 3 bases, leaving 6 bases between them. The CDR3 covers 12 residues. Germline V gene sequence: CDR1 LNHDA, CDR2 SQIVND (reference sequence). As DNA, the CDR3 is TGTGCCAGTAGGGGGCTCAATCAGCCCCAGCATTTT. Protein sequence: CASRGLNQPQHF.

The CDR3: CASSSGTGHGGYTF. The CDR3 bases are TGTGCCAGCAGCTCCGGGACAGGCCACGGAGGCTACACCTTC. The V gene is TRBV7-2, the J gene TRBJ1-2; TRBD1 aligns across 8 bases. The junction had 9 bases not matched to a gene; V was cut back by 4 bases and J by 8 bases. The CDR3 runs 14 residues. The germline CDR1 and CDR2 sequences are SGHTA and FQGNSA. Full variable domain (rest looked up from reference TRBV7-2 and TRBJ1-2): GAGVSQSPSNKVTEKGKDVELRCDPISGHTALYWYRQSLGQGLEFLIYFQGNSAPDKSGLPSDRFSAERTGGSVSTLTIQRTQQEDSAVYLCASSSGTGHGGYTFGSGTRLTVV.